A single T cell receptor beta chain is shown here with its context. The target antigen is unknown. These data come from a study of T cell responses to AZD1222 COVID-19 vaccine. General study findings and limits: Most donors were white British and more were female, and clonal diversity was possibly underestimated. The study found vaccine-associated CD4 TCRs spanning spike, dominant at 160-218 and 743-854. The repertoires were collected only after the peak T cell response.

Only in-frame clones appear in the TCRdb table, and some are missing; sequencing was by immunoSEQ multiplex PCR. The data show around 78,000 clones, 90% seen once. Second doses that came at about 4 or about 12 weeks were put together. The sequenced sample was peripheral blood, obtained 28 days after the second AZD1222 dose. The source of this sequence is an adult who received the AZD1222 COVID-19 vaccine.

The CDR3 bases are TGTGCCATCAGAGGTGGAGTGAACACTGAAGCTTTCTTT. Amino acid sequence: CAIRGGVNTEAFF. V is TRBV10-3 and J is TRBJ1-1; D is uncertain. From germline, CDR1 is ENHRY and CDR2 SYGVKD. V gave up 6 bases and J gave up 0 bases, with 8 bases separating them. The CDR3 runs to 13 residues.